This T cell receptor beta chain was found in a study of cytomegalovirus exposure and HLA in healthy donors. Study overall: The platform used for the 120 validation repertoires matched that of the 666 first-cohort repertoires, a later analysis reported. Study-wide findings and caveats: It was reportedly the case that the classifier diagnosed cytomegalovirus status with high specificity and sensitivity. Researchers counted around 170 TCR beta chains as cytomegalovirus-associated.

As regards this clone: Its specificity is unknown.

The donors were members of the validation cohort comprising over a hundred subjects, separate from the roughly 690-subject first cohort. Libraries were prepared by immunoSEQ multiplex PCR; TCRdb keeps only in-frame clonotypes and omits some of them. In the table there are 70,000 to 80,000 clones, 94% of which are singletons. The sequencing input was PBMCs. This clonotype was sampled from a young woman in good health and CMV-seropositive.

The CDR3 sequence: CASSQSDSTYNEQFF. CDR3 nucleotide sequence: TGCGCCAGCAGCCAATCAGACAGTACCTACAATGAGCAGTTCTTC. V usage is TRBV5-1 and J usage is TRBJ2-1; perhaps TRBD1 as D (5 bases). The V gene lost 4 bases and the J gene lost 2 bases, with 13 bases spanning the gap. Germline CDR1 reads SGHRS; CDR2 reads YFSETQ. The CDR3 runs to 15 residues.